This is a list of T cell receptor beta chains from one sample in a study of blood T cell repertoires in COVID-19. The assay was immunoSEQ multiplex PCR, and TCRdb's table has in-frame clones only and misses some. The sample holds 350,000 or so clones, roughly 87% seen once. The sequencing sample was made of PBMCs or T cells enriched from blood (not recorded which). Source of these receptors: a woman aged 25 to 39 who had recovered from COVID-19. Each CDR3 is given with its conserved first and last residue. D genes are given only for firm matches. A clone size is listed for some rows: how often the clone was seen (once, few, many), or a class if it is expanded.

d_call clone_size j_call v_call cdr3_nt cdr3_aa
- - TRBJ2-7 TRBV6-5 TGTGCCAGCTGTCAGGGAGGAGAGCAGTACTTC CASCQGGEQYF
- - TRBJ2-4 TRBV3-1/TRBV3-2 TGTGCCAGCAGCCAAAGCCTCACAGCTTTAGCCAAAAACATTCAGTACTTC CASSQSLTALAKNIQYF
- once TRBJ1-2 TRBV2 TGTGCCAGCAAAGGTTCTTGGACAGTGGGTGGCTACACCTTC CASKGSWTVGGYTF
TRBD2 - TRBJ2-7 TRBV5-1 TGCGCCAGCAGCCCTAGCGGAGTCCCACCGTACGAGCAGTACTTC CASSPSGVPPYEQYF
TRBD2 - TRBJ2-5 TRBV29-1 TGCAGCGTGGGGGGAGGAAGACTAGCGGTACAGACCCAGTACTTC CSVGGGRLAVQTQYF
TRBD1 - TRBJ1-6 TRBV13 TGTGCCAGCAGCTCGGGACAGGGGTATTCACCCCTCCACTTT CASSSGQGYSPLHF
TRBD2 - TRBJ2-7 TRBV7-2 TGTGCCAGCAGCCGGTCGGCGGCGGGGGGTCTCTACGAGCAGTACTTC CASSRSAAGGLYEQYF
- - TRBJ2-7 TRBV3-1/TRBV3-2 TGTGCCAGCAGTTCGGCTAGCGCCGCCTACGAGCAGTACTTC CASSSASAAYEQYF
- - TRBJ1-1 TRBV28 TGTGCCAGCAGTTTTCACAGCATGAACACTGAAGCTTTCTTT CASSFHSMNTEAFF
- - TRBJ1-3 TRBV2 TGTGCCAGCAGTGAAGGGGGCCAGGGCTCTGGAAACACCATATATTTT CASSEGGQGSGNTIYF
- - TRBJ2-2 TRBV6-5 TGTGCCAGCAGTCAGGGTAATACGAACACCGGGGAGCTGTTTTTT CASSQGNTNTGELFF
TRBD1 few TRBJ2-1 TRBV5-4 TGTGCCAGCAGCTTGCGGACAGGGATCTACAATGAGCAGTTCTTC CASSLRTGIYNEQFF
- - TRBJ1-5 TRBV30 TGTGCCTGGAGGGGAGGGGGGGTGAGCAATCAGCCCCAGCATTTT CAWRGGGVSNQPQHF
TRBD2 - TRBJ2-1 TRBV3-1/TRBV3-2 TGTGCCAGCAGCCTTTATGGGGGGAGGGCAAGCTCCTACAATGAGCAGTTCTTC CASSLYGGRASSYNEQFF
TRBD1 - TRBJ2-4 TRBV5-1 TGCGCCAGCAGCTTGGACGGCCAGGGGGCGGACATTCAGTACTTC CASSLDGQGADIQYF
TRBD1 - TRBJ1-2 TRBV28 TGTGCCAGCAGTCCAATCGGGGGACAGTGGATCGGCTACACCTTC CASSPIGGQWIGYTF
- - TRBJ1-5 TRBV28 TGTGCCAGCAGTTTCCCCCCTCCTCAGCCCCAGCATTTT CASSFPPPQPQHF
- - TRBJ1-6 TRBV12-3/TRBV12-4 TGTGCCACTAGACAGTCCTATAATTCACCCCTCCACTTT CATRQSYNSPLHF
TRBD2 once TRBJ2-7 TRBV30 TGTGCCTGGAGTGTACATTCTGGGGAGGGCTACGAGCAGTACTTC CAWSVHSGEGYEQYF
- - TRBJ1-5 TRBV2 TGTGCCAGCAGTGAAGGGACAGCGAATCAGCCCCAGCATTTT CASSEGTANQPQHF
- once TRBJ2-6 TRBV2 TGTGCCAGCAGGACACCACCTGCCTCTGGGGCCAACGTCCTGACTTTC CASRTPPASGANVLTF
TRBD1 - TRBJ2-3 TRBV9 TGTGCCAGCAGCGTAGCCCCCCAGGGGGCGACAGATACGCAGTATTTT CASSVAPQGATDTQYF
- - TRBJ2-3 TRBV28 TGTGCCAGCAGTTTGAGGGGGGGCACTAGCACAGATACGCAGTATTTT CASSLRGGTSTDTQYF
- - TRBJ2-5 TRBV11-2 TGTGCCAGCAGCTTAGATCGCGCGGCAGGGGAGACCCAGTACTTC CASSLDRAAGETQYF
TRBD1 - TRBJ2-7 TRBV5-1 TGCGCCAGCAGCCCGGGACAGGGGTTTAAAGAGCAGTACTTC CASSPGQGFKEQYF
- once TRBJ1-1 TRBV11-2 TGTGCCAGCAGCCTTCGGTTGGAGGGCACTGAAGCTTTCTTT CASSLRLEGTEAFF
- once TRBJ1-3 TRBV2 TGTGCCAGCAGTGAGACACCAATCTCTGGAAACACCATATATTTT CASSETPISGNTIYF
TRBD2 - TRBJ2-5 TRBV15 TGTGCCACCAGCAGATCAGGGACTAGCGGGTACCAGTACTTC CATSRSGTSGYQYF
- - TRBJ1-2 TRBV5-4 TGTGCCAGCAGCTTGGGGGGGCTGGATGGCTACACCTTC CASSLGGLDGYTF
- - TRBJ1-2 TRBV28 TGTGCCAGCACCCGGGGGTATGGCTACACCTTC CASTRGYGYTF
TRBD1 - TRBJ2-6 TRBV18 TGTGCCAGCTCACCACTCTGGACAGGTAGCTTGGCTGGGGCCAACGTCCTGACTTTC CASSPLWTGSLAGANVLTF
- - TRBJ1-2 TRBV28 TGTGCCAGCAGACCTACCAGGGGCCTAAACTATGGCTACACCTTC CASRPTRGLNYGYTF
- - TRBJ2-7 TRBV4-3 TGCGCCAGCAGCCAAGTCCGGGATCCCTCCTACGAGCAGTACTTC CASSQVRDPSYEQYF
- - TRBJ1-1 TRBV7-9 TGTGCCAGCAGCGCCGACAGGCGTGAAGCTTTCTTT CASSADRREAFF
TRBD2 - TRBJ2-3 TRBV24-1 TGTGCCACCAGGGCCGGACTAGCGGGGAGAGATACGCAGTATTTT CATRAGLAGRDTQYF
TRBD1 - TRBJ2-3 TRBV15 TGTGCCACCAGCCCCCGGGACAGGGGCACAGATACGCAGTATTTT CATSPRDRGTDTQYF
- - TRBJ2-5 TRBV4-1 TGCGCCAGCAGCCAAGTAGACGGAGACCAAGAGACCCAGTACTTC CASSQVDGDQETQYF
- - TRBJ1-1 TRBV30 TGTGCCTGGAGTGTAGGACTTCCCGAAGCTTTCTTT CAWSVGLPEAFF
- - TRBJ2-7 TRBV29-1 TGCAGCGCCTCGGGACAAACCTACGAGCAGTACTTC CSASGQTYEQYF
TRBD1 - TRBJ1-2 TRBV18 TGTGCCAGCTCACAACAGGGGGCGCATGGCTACACCTTC CASSQQGAHGYTF
TRBD1 - TRBJ1-2 TRBV2 TGTGCCAGCAGTGAAAAGACAGGGGATGGCTACACCTTC CASSEKTGDGYTF
TRBD2 - TRBJ2-7 TRBV19 TGTGCCAGTAGTGGGAGGACTAGCGGAGAGTACGAGCAGTACTTC CASSGRTSGEYEQYF
- - TRBJ1-6 TRBV6-1 TGTGCCAGCAGTGAAGCACGGAGGGCTCATTCACCCCTCCACTTT CASSEARRAHSPLHF
- once TRBJ2-1 TRBV24-1 TGTGCCACCCAAGGTACAGGGAGCTACAATGAGCAGTTCTTC CATQGTGSYNEQFF
- - TRBJ1-1 TRBV6-5 TGTGCCAGCAGTTTTGTCAGCGGGAACACTGAAGCTTTCTTT CASSFVSGNTEAFF
- - TRBJ1-4 TRBV5-4 TGTGCCAGCAGCTCCGGGACAAGGAATGAAAAACTGTTTTTT CASSSGTRNEKLFF
TRBD2 - TRBJ2-7 TRBV10-3 TGTGCCATCAGTGAGTCAATAGCGGGGGGGCCTCACGAGCAGTACTTC CAISESIAGGPHEQYF
- - TRBJ1-5 TRBV6-6 TGTGCCAGCAGTACGGGCTCAGGGGCCGGCAATCAGCCCCAGCATTTT CASSTGSGAGNQPQHF
- - TRBJ1-5 TRBV28 TGTGCCAGCACCCCCCCGGCAGGCAGCAATCAGCCCCAGCATTTT CASTPPAGSNQPQHF
TRBD2 - TRBJ2-1 TRBV4-3 TGCGCCAGCAGCCAAGGGACTAGCGGGGGGGCATCCTACAATGAGCAGTTCTTC CASSQGTSGGASYNEQFF
- once TRBJ1-6 TRBV9 TGTGCCAGCAGCCCCAGTCTTTCAGGCTATAATTCACCCCTCCACTTT CASSPSLSGYNSPLHF
TRBD1 - TRBJ1-3 TRBV30 TGTGCCTGGAGTGGGGGGACAGGGGTGGAAAACACCATATATTTT CAWSGGTGVENTIYF
TRBD2 few TRBJ2-1 TRBV9 TGTGCCAGCAGCGTAGGCTACGGGGGGAATGAGCAGTTCTTC CASSVGYGGNEQFF
- - TRBJ2-2 TRBV19 TGTGCCACCCGGCCGGGGTCCCTGAACACCGGGGAGCTGTTTTTT CATRPGSLNTGELFF
- - TRBJ1-3 TRBV3-1/TRBV3-2 TGTGCCAGCAGCCAAGACTGGGCCTCTGGAAACACCATATATTTT CASSQDWASGNTIYF
- - TRBJ2-1 TRBV29-1 TGCAGCGTGACGAACAGGGCCTCGCCGGGCGATGAGCAGTTCTTC CSVTNRASPGDEQFF
- once TRBJ1-1 TRBV28 TGTGCCAGCAATTCCCCGGGTGGGGCGAACACTGAAGCTTTCTTT CASNSPGGANTEAFF
- - TRBJ2-5 TRBV28 TGTGCCAGCAGTTCCGGGACTTCACAACAAGAGACCCAGTACTTC CASSSGTSQQETQYF
- - TRBJ1-3 TRBV2 TGTGCCAGCAGTGAAGCCTCCGAGCCTGGAAACACCATATATTTT CASSEASEPGNTIYF
- - TRBJ1-2 TRBV9 TGTGCCAGCAGCGTAGGGGGAGGGACTGGCTACACCTTC CASSVGGGTGYTF